This T cell receptor beta chain derives from a study of cytomegalovirus exposure and HLA in healthy donors. The wider study: It was reported in a later analysis that the same platform had been used for the roughly 130 validation repertoires as for the approximately 700 first-cohort repertoires. Notes on the study in general: The study put 150 or so TCR beta chains on its list as cytomegalovirus-associated. The TCR clusters that emerged in the first cohort tended, a later analysis found, to co-occur in the approximately 110 validation repertoires.

As regards this clone: Its target is unknown.

The germline V gene has CDR1 KGHSH and CDR2 LQKENI. V dropped 2 bases and J dropped 7; count of bases not matched to a gene: 4. The length of the CDR3 is 14 residues. Produced via immunoSEQ multiplex PCR; TCRdb's table is partial and in-frame only. The data show some 210,000 clones, less than 85% seen once. The sequence was collected from a woman aged 18-30 years in good health and CMV-seronegative. The chain uses TRBV18 and TRBJ2-4; 8 bases are a match to TRBD2. The sample comprised PBMCs. The CDR3 loop reads CASSPGREENIQYF. CDR3 coding DNA: TGTGCCAGCTCACCAGGGCGGGAGGAGAACATTCAGTACTTC.